The T cell receptor beta chain under discussion was sequenced for a study of Ad26.COV2.S vaccination and SARS-CoV-2 variants. Turning to the study itself: Donor participated within the Ad26.COV2.S arm of the COV1001 trial. By the intramuscular route, Ad26.COV2.S was given once, or twice 56 days apart. Study findings and constraints: Those who received vaccine or placebo ended up with similar non-spike TCR breadth. An underestimation of total T cell responses may have resulted from the TCR breadth and depth analyses.

The protocol was immunoSEQ multiplex PCR, while the TCRdb copy is restricted to in-frame clones and leaves out a portion. The data contain about 240,000 clones, 85% to 90% of them singletons. As for treatment: about 20 received Ad26.COV2.S at low or high dose, single or two shots; about 5 received placebo; per-sample allocation not given. Sampling was done on day 63 after the first vaccine or placebo injection. The CDR3 is 18 amino acids. Germline values: CDR1 SGHAT, CDR2 FQNNGV. With V trimmed by 1 base and J by 0 bases, 9 bases remained unmatched. As concerns this clone: As yet, its antigen is unknown.

Sequencing was performed on peripheral blood, taken in a trial of Ad26.COV2.S vaccine versus placebo. The sequence was obtained from a person aged 18-60 years who received the Ad26.COV2.S COVID-19 vaccine or a placebo. The V call is TRBV11-2, the J call TRBJ2-1; 7 nucleotides match TRBD2. CDR3: CASSLVPLAGGSYNEQFF. The CDR3 nucleotides are TGTGCCAGCAGCTTAGTCCCTTTAGCGGGTGGCTCCTACAATGAGCAGTTCTTC. Full variable domain (outside the CDR3, taken from reference TRBV11-2 and TRBJ2-1): EAGVAQSPRYKIIEKRQSVAFWCNPISGHATLYWYQQILGQGPKLLIQFQNNGVVDDSQLPKDRFSAERLKGVDSTLKIQPAKLEDSAVYLCASSLVPLAGGSYNEQFFGPGTRLTVL.